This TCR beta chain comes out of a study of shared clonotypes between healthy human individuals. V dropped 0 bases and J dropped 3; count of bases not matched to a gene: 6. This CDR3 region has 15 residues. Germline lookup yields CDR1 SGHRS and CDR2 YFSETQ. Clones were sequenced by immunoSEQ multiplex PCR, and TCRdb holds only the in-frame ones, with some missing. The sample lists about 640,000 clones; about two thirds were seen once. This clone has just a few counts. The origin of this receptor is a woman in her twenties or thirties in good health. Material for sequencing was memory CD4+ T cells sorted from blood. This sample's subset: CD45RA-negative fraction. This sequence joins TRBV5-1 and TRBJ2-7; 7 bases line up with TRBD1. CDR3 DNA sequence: TGCGCCAGCAGCTTGGCGCCAGGGGGTGACTACGAGCAGTACTTC. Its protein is CASSLAPGGDYEQYF.